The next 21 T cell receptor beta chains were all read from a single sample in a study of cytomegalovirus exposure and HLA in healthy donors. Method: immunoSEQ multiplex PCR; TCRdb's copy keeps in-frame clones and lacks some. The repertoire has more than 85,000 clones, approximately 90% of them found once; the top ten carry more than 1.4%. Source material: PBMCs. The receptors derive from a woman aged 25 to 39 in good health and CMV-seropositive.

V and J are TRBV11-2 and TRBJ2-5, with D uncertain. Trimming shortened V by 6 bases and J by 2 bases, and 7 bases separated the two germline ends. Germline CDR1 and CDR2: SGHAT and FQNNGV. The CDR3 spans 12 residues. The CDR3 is CASREEQETQYF. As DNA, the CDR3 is TGTGCCAGCAGAGAGGAACAAGAGACCCAGTACTTC.

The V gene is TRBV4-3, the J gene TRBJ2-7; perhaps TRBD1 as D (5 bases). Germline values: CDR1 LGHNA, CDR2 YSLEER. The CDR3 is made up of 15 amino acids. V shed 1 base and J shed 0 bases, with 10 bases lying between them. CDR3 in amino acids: CASSQVQEPSYEQYF. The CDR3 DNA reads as TGCGCCAGCAGCCAAGTACAGGAGCCCTCCTACGAGCAGTACTTC.

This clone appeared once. CDR3 sequence (DNA): TGTGCCAGCAGCCCTTATCGGGGGGGGAACACCGGGGAGCTGTTTTTT. This encodes CASSPYRGGNTGELFF. V and J are TRBV4-2 and TRBJ2-2, with 8 positions matching TRBD2. This CDR3 is 16 amino acids long. Germline-derived CDR1 and CDR2 are LGHNA and YNFKEQ. The ends lost 4 bases at V and 1 base at J; junction bases unmatched: 5.

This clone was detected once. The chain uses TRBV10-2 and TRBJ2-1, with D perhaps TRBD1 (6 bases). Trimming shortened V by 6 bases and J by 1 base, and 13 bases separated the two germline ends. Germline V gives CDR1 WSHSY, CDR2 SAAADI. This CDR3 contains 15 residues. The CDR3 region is CASRPTGNSYNEQFF. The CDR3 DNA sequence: TGCGCCAGCAGACCCACAGGGAATTCCTACAATGAGCAGTTCTTC.

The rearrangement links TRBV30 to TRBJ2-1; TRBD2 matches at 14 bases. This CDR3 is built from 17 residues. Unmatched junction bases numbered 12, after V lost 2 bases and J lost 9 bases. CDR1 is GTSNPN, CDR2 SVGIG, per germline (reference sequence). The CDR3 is CAWSLQGLAGVLGEQFF. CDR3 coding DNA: TGTGCCTGGAGTCTCCAGGGACTAGCGGGAGTCCTGGGTGAGCAGTTCTTC.

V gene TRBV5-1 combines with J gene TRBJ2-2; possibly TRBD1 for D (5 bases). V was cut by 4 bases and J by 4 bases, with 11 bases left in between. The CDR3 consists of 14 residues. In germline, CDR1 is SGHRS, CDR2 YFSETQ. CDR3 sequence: CASSIYRTTGELFF. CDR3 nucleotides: TGCGCCAGCAGCATCTACAGGACCACCGGGGAGCTGTTTTTT.

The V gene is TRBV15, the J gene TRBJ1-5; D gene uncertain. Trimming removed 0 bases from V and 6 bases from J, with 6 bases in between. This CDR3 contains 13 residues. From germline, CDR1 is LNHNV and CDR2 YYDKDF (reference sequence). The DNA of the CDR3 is TGTGCCACCAGCAGAGAGTTCAGTCAGCCCCAGCATTTT. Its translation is CATSREFSQPQHF.

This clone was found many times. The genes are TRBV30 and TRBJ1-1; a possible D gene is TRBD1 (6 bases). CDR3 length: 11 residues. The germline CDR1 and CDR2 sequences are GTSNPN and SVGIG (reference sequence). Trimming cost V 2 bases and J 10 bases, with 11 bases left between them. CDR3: CAWSTGSGAFF. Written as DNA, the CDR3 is TGTGCCTGGAGTACAGGGAGCGGAGCTTTCTTT.

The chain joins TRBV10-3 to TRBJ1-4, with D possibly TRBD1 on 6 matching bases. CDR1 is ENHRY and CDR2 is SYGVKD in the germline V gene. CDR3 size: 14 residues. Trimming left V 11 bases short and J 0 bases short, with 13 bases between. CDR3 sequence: CASRGGTTNEKLFF. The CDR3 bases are TGTGCCTCCAGGGGCGGAACAACTAATGAAAAACTGTTTTTT.

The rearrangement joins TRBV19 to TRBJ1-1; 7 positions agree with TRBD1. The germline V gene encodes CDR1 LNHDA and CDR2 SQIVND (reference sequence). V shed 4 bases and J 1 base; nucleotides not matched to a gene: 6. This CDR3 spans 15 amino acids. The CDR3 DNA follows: TGTGCCAGTAGTAGGGGACAGTCAACGAACACTGAAGCTTTCTTT. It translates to CASSRGQSTNTEAFF.

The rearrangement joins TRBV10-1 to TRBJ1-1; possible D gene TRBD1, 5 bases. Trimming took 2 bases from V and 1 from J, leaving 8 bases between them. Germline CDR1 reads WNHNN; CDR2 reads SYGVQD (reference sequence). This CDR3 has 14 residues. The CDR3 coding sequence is TGCGCCAGCAGTGAGACCAGGGCGAACACTGAAGCTTTCTTT. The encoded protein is CASSETRANTEAFF.

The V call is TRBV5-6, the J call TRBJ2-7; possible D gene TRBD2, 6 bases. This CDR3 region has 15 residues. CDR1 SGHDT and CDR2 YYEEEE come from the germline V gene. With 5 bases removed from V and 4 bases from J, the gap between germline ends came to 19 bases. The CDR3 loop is CASSLGPGVVYEQYF. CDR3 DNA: TGTGCCAGCAGTCTAGGCCCGGGGGTCGTTTACGAGCAGTACTTC.

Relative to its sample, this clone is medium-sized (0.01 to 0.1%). Here the CDR3 DNA reads TGTGCCCTAACGGGTGGTTGGCCTGGCCTGCCTGAAGCTTTCTTT. This sequence encodes CALTGGWPGLPEAFF. The rearrangement joins TRBV30 to TRBJ1-1; unclear D gene. The ends were cut back, 8 bases at V and 6 bases at J, with 25 bases in the middle. CDR1 GTSNPN and CDR2 SVGIG come from the germline V gene (reference sequence). There are 15 residues in the CDR3.

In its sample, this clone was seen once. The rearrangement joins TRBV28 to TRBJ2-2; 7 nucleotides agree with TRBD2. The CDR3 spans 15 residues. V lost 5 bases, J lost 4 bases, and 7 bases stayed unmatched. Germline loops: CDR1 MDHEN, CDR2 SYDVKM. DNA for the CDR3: TGTGCCAGCAGTCCCGCCCCGGGGGGCACCGGGGAGCTGTTTTTT. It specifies CASSPAPGGTGELFF.

The CDR3 DNA follows: TGTGCCACGCGTGGGACAGGGCGGAATGAGCAGTTCTTC. This translates into CATRGTGRNEQFF. J is TRBJ2-1 and V is TRBV27; 9 bases match TRBD1. Per germline, CDR1 MNHEY and CDR2 SMNVEV (reference sequence). There are 13 residues in the CDR3. V was clipped by 10 bases and J by 7 bases; unmatched bases: 8.

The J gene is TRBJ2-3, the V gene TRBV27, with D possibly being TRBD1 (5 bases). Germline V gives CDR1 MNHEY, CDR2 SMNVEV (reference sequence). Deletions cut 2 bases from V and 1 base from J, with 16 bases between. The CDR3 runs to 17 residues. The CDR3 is CASSLMTKGFGTDTQYF. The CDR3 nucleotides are TGTGCCAGCAGTTTAATGACAAAGGGGTTTGGCACAGATACGCAGTATTTT.

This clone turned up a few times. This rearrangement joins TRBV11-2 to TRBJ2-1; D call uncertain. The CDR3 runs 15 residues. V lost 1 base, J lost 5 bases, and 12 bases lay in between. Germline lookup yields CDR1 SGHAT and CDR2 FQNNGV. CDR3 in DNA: TGTGCCAGCAGCTTAGCGGGTCCGTTGGACAATGAGCAGTTCTTC. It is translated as CASSLAGPLDNEQFF.

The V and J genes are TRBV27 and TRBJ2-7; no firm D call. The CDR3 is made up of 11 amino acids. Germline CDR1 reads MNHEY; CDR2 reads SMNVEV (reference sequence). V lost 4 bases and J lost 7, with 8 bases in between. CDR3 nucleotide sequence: TGTGCCAGCAGTTCTTATCGTGAGCAGTACTTC. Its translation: CASSSYREQYF.

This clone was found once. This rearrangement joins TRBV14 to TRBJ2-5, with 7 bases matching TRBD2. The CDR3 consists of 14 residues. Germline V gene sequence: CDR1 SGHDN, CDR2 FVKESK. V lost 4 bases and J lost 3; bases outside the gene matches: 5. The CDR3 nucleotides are TGTGCCAGCAGCCGAATAGCGGGTGAAGAGACCCAGTACTTC. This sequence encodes CASSRIAGEETQYF.

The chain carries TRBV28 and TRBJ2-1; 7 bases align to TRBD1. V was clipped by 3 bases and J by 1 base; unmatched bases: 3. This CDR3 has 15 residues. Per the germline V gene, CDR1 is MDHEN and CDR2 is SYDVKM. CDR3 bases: TGTGCCAGCAGTTTGGGGGACAGTTCCTACAATGAGCAGTTCTTC. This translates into CASSLGDSSYNEQFF.

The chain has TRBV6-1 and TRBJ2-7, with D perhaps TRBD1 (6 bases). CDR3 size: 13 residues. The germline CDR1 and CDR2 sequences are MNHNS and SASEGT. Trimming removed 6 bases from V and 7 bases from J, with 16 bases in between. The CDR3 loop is CASRETGLREQYF. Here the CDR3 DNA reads TGTGCCAGCAGGGAAACAGGGCTTAGGGAGCAGTACTTC.